This TCR beta chain came from a study of blood T cell repertoires in COVID-19. At the level of the study: In each case, the material was cDNA or gDNA derived from T cells, B-cell-depleted T cells, or PBMCs.

Under the authors' procedure: Reference gene primer amplification gave estimated nucleated cell counts. Data came from immunoSEQ multiplex PCR; TCRdb stores just in-frame clones and leaves some out. That table is the source of V, J and clone size, and D and trimming were worked out from the DNA. The data contain under 30,000 clones, 85% to 95% of them singletons. Sequenced input: peripheral blood. The sequence came from a woman in her forties or fifties with active COVID-19.

The CDR3 here is CASSPGTGVNNEQFF. The CDR3 DNA reads TGTGCCAGCAGCCCCGGGACAGGGGTAAACAATGAGCAGTTCTTC. The chain is built from TRBV11-2 and TRBJ2-1; 10 bases are a match to TRBD1. The CDR3 has 15 residues. Unmatched junction bases numbered 6, after V lost 5 bases and J lost 5 bases. Germline CDR1 is SGHAT and CDR2 is FQNNGV.